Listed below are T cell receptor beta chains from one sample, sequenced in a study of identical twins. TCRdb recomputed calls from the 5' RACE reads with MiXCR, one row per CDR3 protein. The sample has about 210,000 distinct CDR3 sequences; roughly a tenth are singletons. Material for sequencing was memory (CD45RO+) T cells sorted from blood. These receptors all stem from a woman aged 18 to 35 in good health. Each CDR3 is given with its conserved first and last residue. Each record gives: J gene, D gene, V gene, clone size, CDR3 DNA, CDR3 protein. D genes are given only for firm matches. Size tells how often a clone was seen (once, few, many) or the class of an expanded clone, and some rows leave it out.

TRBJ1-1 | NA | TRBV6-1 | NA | TGTGCCAGCAGTGAGCAGGCGAACACTGAAGCTTTCTTT | CASSEQANTEAFF
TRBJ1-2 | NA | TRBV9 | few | TGTGCCAGCAGCTCCGGGGGGGCCTCAAGGGGCTACACCTTC | CASSSGGASRGYTF
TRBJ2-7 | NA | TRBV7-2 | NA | TGTGCCAGCAGCTTAGCCAGGGATAACGAGCAGTACTTC | CASSLARDNEQYF
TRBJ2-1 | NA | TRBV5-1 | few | TGCGCCAGCAAGCTTGCGCAGGGGGAGGGTGAGCAGTTCTTC | CASKLAQGEGEQFF
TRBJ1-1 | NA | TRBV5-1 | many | TGCGCCAGCAGCTTTCCGGACAGATCGAACACTGAAGCTTTCTTT | CASSFPDRSNTEAFF
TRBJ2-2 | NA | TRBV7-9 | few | TGTGCCAAACAGCTCGGGGAGACGGCGAACACCGGGGAGCTGTTTTTT | CAKQLGETANTGELFF
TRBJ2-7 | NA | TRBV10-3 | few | TGTGCCATCACCCCGGGACCTGCTGAGCAGTACTTC | CAITPGPAEQYF
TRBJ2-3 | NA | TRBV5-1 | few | TGCGCCAGCAGCTTGGACTTAGGGGATACGCAGTATTTT | CASSLDLGDTQYF
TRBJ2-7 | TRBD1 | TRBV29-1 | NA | TGCAGCGGGACCGGGACAGGGGAGGAGCAGTACTTC | CSGTGTGEEQYF
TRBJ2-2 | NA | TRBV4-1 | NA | TGCGCCAGCAGCCTCCGGTCCGACACCGGGGAGCTGTTTTTT | CASSLRSDTGELFF
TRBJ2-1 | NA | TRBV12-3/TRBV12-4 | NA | TGTGCCAGCAGTTTAGGCGGGGAGCAGTTCTTC | CASSLGGEQFF
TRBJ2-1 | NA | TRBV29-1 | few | TGCAGCGTACCTGTTTTCAATGAGCAGTTCTTC | CSVPVFNEQFF
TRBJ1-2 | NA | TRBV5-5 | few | TGTGCCAGCAGCTTCAGAGAACTCTATGGCTACACCTTC | CASSFRELYGYTF
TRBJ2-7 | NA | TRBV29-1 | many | TGCAGCGCTGCGGCAGGAGCTGGCGAGCAGTACTTC | CSAAAGAGEQYF
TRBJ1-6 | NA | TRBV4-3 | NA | TGCGCCAGCAGCCAAGATCGGGCCGACTCCTATAATTCACCCCTCCACTTT | CASSQDRADSYNSPLHF
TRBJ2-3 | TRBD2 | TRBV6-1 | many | TGTGCCAGTTCAAACGGGCCTAGCGGAACCACAGATACGCAGTATTTT | CASSNGPSGTTDTQYF
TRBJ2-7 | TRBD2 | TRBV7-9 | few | TGTGCCAGCAGCTTAGCGAAGCGGGAGGGCTCTTACGAGCAGTACTTC | CASSLAKREGSYEQYF
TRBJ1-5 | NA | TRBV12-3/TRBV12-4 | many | TGTGCCAGCAGTTTACAGGGAGGAGAGCAGCCCCAGCATTTT | CASSLQGGEQPQHF
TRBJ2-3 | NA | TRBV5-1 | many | TGCGCCAGCAGCTTGGACTTTTCCACAGATACGCAGTATTTT | CASSLDFSTDTQYF
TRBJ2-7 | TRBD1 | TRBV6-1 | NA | TGTGCCAGCAGTGACGCGGACAGGGTCGGCGAGCAGTACTTC | CASSDADRVGEQYF
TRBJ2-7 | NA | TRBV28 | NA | TGTGCCAGCAGATCCTCTTGGGGGAAAGGTTACGAGCAGTACTTC | CASRSSWGKGYEQYF
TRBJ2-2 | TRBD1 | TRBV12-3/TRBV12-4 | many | TGTGCCAGCAGTCCGTGGGACAGGGGGGGAGCGAACACCGGGGAGCTGTTTTTT | CASSPWDRGGANTGELFF
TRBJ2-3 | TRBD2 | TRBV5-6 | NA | TGTGCCAGCAGCTTCCGGGAGGCCACAGATACGCAGTATTTT | CASSFREATDTQYF
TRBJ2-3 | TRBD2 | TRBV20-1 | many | TGCAGTGCTCCAAGGACAGTTGGGTCGGCGGGAGGAGCGGATACGCAGTATTTT | CSAPRTVGSAGGADTQYF
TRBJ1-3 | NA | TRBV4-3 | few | TGCGCCAGCAGCCAAGATGTTTGGGCCGCCTCTGGAAACACCATATATTTT | CASSQDVWAASGNTIYF
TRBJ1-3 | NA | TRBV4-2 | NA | TGTGCCAGGAGCCCTGGAATGAGGGCGGCTGGAAACACCATATATTTT | CARSPGMRAAGNTIYF
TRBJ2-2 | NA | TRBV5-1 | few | TGCGCCAGCAGCTTGTACGGATTCACCGGGGAGCTGTTTTTT | CASSLYGFTGELFF
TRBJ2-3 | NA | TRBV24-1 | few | TGTGCCACCAGTGACGCAAGACTAGAAGATACGCAGTATTTT | CATSDARLEDTQYF
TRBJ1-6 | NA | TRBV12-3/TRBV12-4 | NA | TGTGCCAGCAGTTTTGTGGGTAGGGGTTCACCCCTCCACTTT | CASSFVGRGSPLHF
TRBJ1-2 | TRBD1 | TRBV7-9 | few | TGTGCCAGCAGCGGCCGGGACAGGGGTGATGGCTACACCTTC | CASSGRDRGDGYTF
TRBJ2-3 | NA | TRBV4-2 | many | TGTGCCAGCAGCCCCGAGAGGGATACGCAGTATTTT | CASSPERDTQYF
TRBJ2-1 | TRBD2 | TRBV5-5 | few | TGTGCCAGCAGCTTACTAGCGGGAGATGGCAATGAGCAGTTCTTC | CASSLLAGDGNEQFF
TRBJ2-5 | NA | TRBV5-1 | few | TGCGCCAGCAGCCCCACGGGGACTGTTAAGACCCAGTACTTC | CASSPTGTVKTQYF
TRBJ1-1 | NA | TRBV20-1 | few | TGCAGTGCTAGAGTGGGGAACACTGAAGCTTTCTTT | CSARVGNTEAFF
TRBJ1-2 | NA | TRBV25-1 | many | TGTGCCAGCAGTGAAGCTGCTGGCTACACCTTC | CASSEAAGYTF
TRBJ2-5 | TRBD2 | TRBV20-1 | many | TGCACTGCCATGACTAGCGGGAGTGGGGAGACCCAGTACTTC | CTAMTSGSGETQYF
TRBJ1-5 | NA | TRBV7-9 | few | TGTGCCAGCACTTCAAGCAATCAGCCCCAGCATTTT | CASTSSNQPQHF
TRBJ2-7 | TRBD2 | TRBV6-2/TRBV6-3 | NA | TGTGCCAGCAGACGCCACCTTACACCGGGACTAGCTTCTTACGAGCAGTACTTC | CASRRHLTPGLASYEQYF
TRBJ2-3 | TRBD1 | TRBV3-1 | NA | TGTGCCAGCAGCCCCCCCGGTAGGGGGCGATCAGATACGCAGTATTTT | CASSPPGRGRSDTQYF